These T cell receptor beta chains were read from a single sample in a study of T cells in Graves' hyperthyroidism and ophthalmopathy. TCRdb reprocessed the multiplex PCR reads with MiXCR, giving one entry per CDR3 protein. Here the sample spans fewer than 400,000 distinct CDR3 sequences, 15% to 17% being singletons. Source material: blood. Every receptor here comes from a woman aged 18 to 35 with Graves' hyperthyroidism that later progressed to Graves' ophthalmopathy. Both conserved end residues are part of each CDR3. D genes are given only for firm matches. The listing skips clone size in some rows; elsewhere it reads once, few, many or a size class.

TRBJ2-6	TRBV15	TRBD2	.	TGTGCCACGTCTGGGGGGGGGGGGGCCAACGTCCTGACTTTC	CATSGGGGANVLTF
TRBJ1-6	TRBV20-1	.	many	TGCAGTGCCACCTTTAGGCCATATAATTCACCCCTCCACTTT	CSATFRPYNSPLHF
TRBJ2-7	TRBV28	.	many	TGTGCCAGCAGTTCCAGGGTTTCGGACGAGCAGTACTTC	CASSSRVSDEQYF
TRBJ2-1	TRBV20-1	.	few	TGCAGTGCTAGCTCCACGGGACTTTACAATGAGCAGTTCTTC	CSASSTGLYNEQFF
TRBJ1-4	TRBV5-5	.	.	TGTGCCAACAGCCGGACAGCGCATGCAACTAATGAAAAACTGTTTTTT	CANSRTAHATNEKLFF
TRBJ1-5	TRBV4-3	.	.	TGCGCCAGCAGCCAAGGGGGTCAGGTGGGTCAGCCCCAGCATTTT	CASSQGGQVGQPQHF
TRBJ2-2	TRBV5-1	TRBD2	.	TGCGCCAGCAGCCAGCAATCAAAACTCATGGGACTAGCGAACACCGGGGAGCTGTTTTTT	CASSQQSKLMGLANTGELFF
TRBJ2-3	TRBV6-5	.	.	TGCGCCAGCAGCCGCCTTAGTGGGGGCAGCACAGATACGCAGTATTTT	CASSRLSGGSTDTQYF
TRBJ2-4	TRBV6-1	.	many	TGTGCCAGCAGGCCCGGGAGTTCGTGGGCCAAAAACATTCAGTACTTC	CASRPGSSWAKNIQYF
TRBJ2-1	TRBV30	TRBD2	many	TGTGCCTGGAGGGACCTCGGGGGGACTAGCTCCTACAATGAGCAGTTCTTC	CAWRDLGGTSSYNEQFF
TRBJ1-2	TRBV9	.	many	TGTGCCAGCAGCGCGGGCCCTCGTGGAGGCTACACCTTC	CASSAGPRGGYTF
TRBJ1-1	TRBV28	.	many	TGTGCCAGCAGTTCATTCCTTAGGGCTTACACTGAAGCTTTCTTT	CASSSFLRAYTEAFF
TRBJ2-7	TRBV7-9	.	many	TGTGCCAGCAGCTCCCAGTGGCGGCAGTACTTC	CASSSQWRQYF
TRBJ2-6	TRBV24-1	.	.	TGTGCCACCGCGAGGGGCCCTGGGGCCAACGTCCTGACTTTC	CATARGPGANVLTF
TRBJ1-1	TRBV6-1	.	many	TGTGCCAGCAGTGAAAGCCAGGCTGAGACTGAAGCTTTCTTT	CASSESQAETEAFF
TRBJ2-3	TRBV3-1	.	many	TGTGCCAGCAGCCAAGATGGGGGGAGCACAGATACGCAGTATTTT	CASSQDGGSTDTQYF
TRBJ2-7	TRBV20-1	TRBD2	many	TGCAGTGCTAGAGATGGGGGAGGACTAGCGGGAGTAAACGAGCAGTACTTC	CSARDGGGLAGVNEQYF
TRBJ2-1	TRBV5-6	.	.	TGTGCCAGCAGCCCAATAAACCCGAACAATGAGCAGTTCTTC	CASSPINPNNEQFF
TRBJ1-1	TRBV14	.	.	TGTGCCAGCAGCCTTTGGGTGGGGTACACTGAAGCTTACTTT	CASSLWVGYTEAYF
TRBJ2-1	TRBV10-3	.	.	TGTGCCATCAGTGCCCTCGGTGGAGGGGGCAATGATGAGCAGTTCTTC	CAISALGGGGNDEQFF
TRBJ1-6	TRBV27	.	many	TGTGCCAGCAGGGAGGGCGGTTCACCCCTCCACTTT	CASREGGSPLHF
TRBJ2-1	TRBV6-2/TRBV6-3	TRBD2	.	TGTGCCAGCAGTTTCATAAGCGGGAGACGTCACAATGAGCAGTTCTTC	CASSFISGRRHNEQFF
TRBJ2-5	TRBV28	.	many	TGTGCCAGCAGAACCAAGGTGGGGGCTGAGACCCAGTACTTC	CASRTKVGAETQYF
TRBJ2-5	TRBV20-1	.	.	TGCAGTGCTCGAAGCCAATCCTCACTAGGTAACCAAGAGACCCAGTACTTC	CSARSQSSLGNQETQYF
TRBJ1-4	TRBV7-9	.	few	TGTGCCAGCAGCTTCACAGGCCCCCCTAATGAAAAACTGTTTTTT	CASSFTGPPNEKLFF
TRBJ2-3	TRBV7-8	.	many	TGTGCCAGCAGCTTAGTGGCAGGGAGGAGCACAGATACGCAGTATTTT	CASSLVAGRSTDTQYF
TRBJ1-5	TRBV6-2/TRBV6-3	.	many	TGTGCCAGCAGTTACGGCGGCCATCAGCCCCAGCATTTT	CASSYGGHQPQHF
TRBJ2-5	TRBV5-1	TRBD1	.	TGCGCCAGCAGCTTGGCCAGGGGGGAGACCCAGTACTTC	CASSLARGETQYF
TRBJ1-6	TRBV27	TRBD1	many	TGTGCCAGCGGCATTTCCCCGGACAGGGTGGGACGGTCACCCCTCCACTTT	CASGISPDRVGRSPLHF
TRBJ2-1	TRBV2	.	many	TGTGCCAGCAGTGGGACCAGTAGCGGCATCTCCTACAATGAGCAGTTCTTC	CASSGTSSGISYNEQFF
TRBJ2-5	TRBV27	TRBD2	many	TGTGCCAGCAGTTTGAGCGGGAGGGCCTTTGAGACCCAGTACTTC	CASSLSGRAFETQYF
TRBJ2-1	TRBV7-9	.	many	TGTGCCAGCAGCTTATGGATTATGGGGTTTCCTAGCTCCTACAATGAGCAGTTCTTC	CASSLWIMGFPSSYNEQFF
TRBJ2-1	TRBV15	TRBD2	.	TGTGCCACCAGCAGAGATCGACTAGCACCCTACAATGAGCAGTTCTTC	CATSRDRLAPYNEQFF
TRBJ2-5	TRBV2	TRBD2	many	TGTGCCAGCAGTCTACCATGGACTAGCCGAGAGACCCAGTACTTC	CASSLPWTSRETQYF
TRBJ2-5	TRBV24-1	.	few	TGTGCCACGGGATTCGGGGGAGAAGAGACCCAGTACTTC	CATGFGGEETQYF
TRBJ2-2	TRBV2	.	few	TGTGCCAGCAGTGATCCGGGAGCCGGGGAGCTGTTTTTT	CASSDPGAGELFF
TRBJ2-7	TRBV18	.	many	TGTGCCAGCTCACCGGGAAACCAGCAGTACTTC	CASSPGNQQYF
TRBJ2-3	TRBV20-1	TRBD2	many	TGCAGTGCTAGAGCACAAGAGGCGGGAGAGACAGATACGCAGTATTTT	CSARAQEAGETDTQYF
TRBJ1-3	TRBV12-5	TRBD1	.	TGTGCTAGTGGTTTGGTACGAAGAACAGGGGGCTTGGGCTTTGGAAACACCATATATTTT	CASGLVRRTGGLGFGNTIYF
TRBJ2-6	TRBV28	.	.	TGTGCCAGCAGTTTAGTCAGGGTATTTTCTGGGGCCGACGTCCTGACTTTC	CASSLVRVFSGADVLTF
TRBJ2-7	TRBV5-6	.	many	TGTGCCAGCAGCTTGCAACCCAGGAGCTCCTACGAGCAGTACTTC	CASSLQPRSSYEQYF
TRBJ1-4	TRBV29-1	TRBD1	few	TGCAGCGTTGAAACAACAGGGGTTGGAGAAAAACTGTTTTTT	CSVETTGVGEKLFF
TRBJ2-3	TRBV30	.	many	TGTGCCCTTCGGACAGCTAGCACAGATACGCAGTATTTT	CALRTASTDTQYF
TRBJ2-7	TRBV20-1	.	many	TGCAGTGCTACGCCGCCCACCCTTACCTACGAGCAGTACTTC	CSATPPTLTYEQYF
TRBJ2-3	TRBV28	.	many	TGTGCCAGCAGTTTATCATCTACCGGCACAGATACGCAGTATTTT	CASSLSSTGTDTQYF
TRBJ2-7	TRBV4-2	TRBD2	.	TGTGCCAGCAGCCAAGATAGGGCTAGCGGGAGGGCCAACGACTACGAGCAGTACTTC	CASSQDRASGRANDYEQYF
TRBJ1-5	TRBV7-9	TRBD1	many	TGTGCCAGCAGCTTAGCCCGGGACAGTGAGGTTCATCAGCCCCAGCATTTT	CASSLARDSEVHQPQHF
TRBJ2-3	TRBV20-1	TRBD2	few	TGCAGTGCTAGATGGGAGGGGTTCACAGATACGCAGTATTTT	CSARWEGFTDTQYF
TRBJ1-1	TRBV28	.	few	TGTGCCAGCAGTTTGAAGGGGATGCACGCTTTCTTT	CASSLKGMHAFF
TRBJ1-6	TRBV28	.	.	TGTGCCAGCAGTTTAGGTCCCTATAATTCACCCCTCCACTTT	CASSLGPYNSPLHF
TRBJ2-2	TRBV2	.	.	TGTGCCAGCAGTGTAGTCAGGGACGGTTCCGGGGAGCTGTTTTTT	CASSVVRDGSGELFF
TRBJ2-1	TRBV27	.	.	TGTGCCAGCAGTTACCTAGGAGATGAGCAGTTCTTC	CASSYLGDEQFF